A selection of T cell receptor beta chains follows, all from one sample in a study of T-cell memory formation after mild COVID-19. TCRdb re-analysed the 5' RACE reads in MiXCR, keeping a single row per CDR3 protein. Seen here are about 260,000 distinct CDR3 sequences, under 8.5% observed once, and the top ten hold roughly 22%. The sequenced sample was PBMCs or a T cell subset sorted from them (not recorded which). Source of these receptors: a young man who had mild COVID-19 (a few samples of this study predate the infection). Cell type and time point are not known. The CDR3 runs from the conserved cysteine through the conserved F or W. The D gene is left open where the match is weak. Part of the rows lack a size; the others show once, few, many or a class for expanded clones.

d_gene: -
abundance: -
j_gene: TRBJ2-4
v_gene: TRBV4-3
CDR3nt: TGCGCCAGCAGCCAAGATCAGACAGATACCATTCAGTACTTC
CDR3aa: CASSQDQTDTIQYF

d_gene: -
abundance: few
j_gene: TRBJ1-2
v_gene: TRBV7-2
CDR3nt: TGTGCCAGCAGCTTAAATCCAACAGGGTTCGCTAACTATGGCTACACCTTC
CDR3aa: CASSLNPTGFANYGYTF

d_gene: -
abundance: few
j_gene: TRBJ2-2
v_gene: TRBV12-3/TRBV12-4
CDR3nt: TGTGCCAGCTTCCAGGATAACACCGGGGAGCTGTTTTTT
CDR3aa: CASFQDNTGELFF

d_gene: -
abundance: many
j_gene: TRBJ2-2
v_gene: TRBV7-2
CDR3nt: TGTGCCAGCAGATACACCGCTGATGCCGGGGAGCTGTTTTTT
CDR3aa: CASRYTADAGELFF

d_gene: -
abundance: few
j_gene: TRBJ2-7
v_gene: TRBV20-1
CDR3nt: TGCAGTGCGTCCAGGGGTAGGAGCTCCTACGAGCAGTACTTC
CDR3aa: CSASRGRSSYEQYF

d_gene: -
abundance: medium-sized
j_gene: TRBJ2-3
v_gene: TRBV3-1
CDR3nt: TGTGCCAGCAGCCAACTAACTTGGGAGGGACAGGGCTTAGCGGGGTCCACAGATACGCAGTATTTT
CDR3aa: CASSQLTWEGQGLAGSTDTQYF

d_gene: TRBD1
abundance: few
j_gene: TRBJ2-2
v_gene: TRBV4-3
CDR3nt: TGCGCCAGCAGCCAAGATAGATTAACAGGGGGGATCTTCGGGGAGCTGTTTTTT
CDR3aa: CASSQDRLTGGIFGELFF

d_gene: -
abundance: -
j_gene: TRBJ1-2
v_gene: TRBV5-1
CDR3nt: TGCGCCAGCAGCGTGGACGGTACCAACTATGGCTACACCTTC
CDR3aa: CASSVDGTNYGYTF

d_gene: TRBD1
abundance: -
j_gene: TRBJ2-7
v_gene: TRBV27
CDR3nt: TGTGCCAGCAGCCCCGGGACAGGGCTTAACTACGAGCAGTACTTC
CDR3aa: CASSPGTGLNYEQYF

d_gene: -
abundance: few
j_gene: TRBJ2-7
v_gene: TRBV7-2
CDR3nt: TGTGCCAGCAGCTTAGCCACAGCAACGGCCTACGAGCAGTACTTC
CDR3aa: CASSLATATAYEQYF

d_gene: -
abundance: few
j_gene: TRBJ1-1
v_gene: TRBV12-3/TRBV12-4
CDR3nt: TGTGCCAGCTCCGCTCCCCCGGCGAACACTGAAGCTTTCTTT
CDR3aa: CASSAPPANTEAFF

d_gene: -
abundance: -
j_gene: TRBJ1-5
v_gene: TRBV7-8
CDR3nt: TGTGCCAGCAGCTTAGCCCCGGGCTATAGCAATCAGCCCCAGCATTTT
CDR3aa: CASSLAPGYSNQPQHF

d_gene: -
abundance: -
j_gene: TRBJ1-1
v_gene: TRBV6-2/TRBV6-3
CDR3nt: TGTGCCAGCAGTGACATAAACACTGAAGCTTTCTTT
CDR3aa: CASSDINTEAFF

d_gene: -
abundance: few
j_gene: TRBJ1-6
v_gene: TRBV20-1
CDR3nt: TGCAGTGCTAGAGATGCCCTGGCTGGGGATCAATTCGTATCACCCCTCCACTTT
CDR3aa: CSARDALAGDQFVSPLHF

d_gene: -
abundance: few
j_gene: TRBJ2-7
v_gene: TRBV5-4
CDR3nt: TGTGCCAGCAGCTTTGGAACCTACGAGCAGTACTTC
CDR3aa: CASSFGTYEQYF

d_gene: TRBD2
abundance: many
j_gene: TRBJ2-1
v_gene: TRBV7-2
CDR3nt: TGTGCCAGCAGCTTAGTTGGCGGGGGGGACAATGAGCAGTTCTTC
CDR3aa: CASSLVGGGDNEQFF

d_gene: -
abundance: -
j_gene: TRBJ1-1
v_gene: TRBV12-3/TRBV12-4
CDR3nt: TGTGCCAGCAGCTTCGGGGGGGCCACTGAAGCTTTCTTT
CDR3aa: CASSFGGATEAFF

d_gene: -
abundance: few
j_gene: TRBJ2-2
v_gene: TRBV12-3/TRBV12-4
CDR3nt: TGTGCCAGCAGTTTTTTGAGAGGGAAGGAGGAGCTGTTTTTT
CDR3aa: CASSFLRGKEELFF

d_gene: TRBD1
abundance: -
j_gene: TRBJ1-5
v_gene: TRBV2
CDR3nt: TGTGCCAGCACCGGGACAGGGTACAATCAGCCCCAGCATTTT
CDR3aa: CASTGTGYNQPQHF

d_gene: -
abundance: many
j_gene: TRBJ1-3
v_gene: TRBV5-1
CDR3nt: TGCGCCAGCAGCTTGGCCTTCGACATCGACTCTGGAAACACCATATATTTT
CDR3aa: CASSLAFDIDSGNTIYF

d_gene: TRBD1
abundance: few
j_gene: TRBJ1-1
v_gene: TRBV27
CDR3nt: TGTGCCAGCAGTGTCCGGGACAGGGTGCACACTGAAGCTTTCTTT
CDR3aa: CASSVRDRVHTEAFF

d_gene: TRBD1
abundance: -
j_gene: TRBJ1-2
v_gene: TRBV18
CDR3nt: TGTGCCAGCTCACCACGTCAACGTGGACAGGCCGATGGCTACACCTTC
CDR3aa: CASSPRQRGQADGYTF

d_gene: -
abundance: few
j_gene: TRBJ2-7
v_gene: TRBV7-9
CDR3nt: TGTGCCAGCAGCTTAGTACAGGAGCAGTACTTC
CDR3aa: CASSLVQEQYF

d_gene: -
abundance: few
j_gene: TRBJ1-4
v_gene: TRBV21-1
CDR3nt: TGTGCCAGGGATGGACGTGAAAAACTGTTTTTT
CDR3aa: CARDGREKLFF

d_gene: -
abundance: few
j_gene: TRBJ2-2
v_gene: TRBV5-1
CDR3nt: TGCGCCAGCAGCTTGGAAGCGAACACCGGGGAGCTGTTTTTT
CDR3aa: CASSLEANTGELFF

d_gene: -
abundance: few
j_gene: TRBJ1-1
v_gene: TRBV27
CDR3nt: TGTGCCAGCAAACCTGACAGGATGAACACTGAAGCTTTCTTT
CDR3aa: CASKPDRMNTEAFF

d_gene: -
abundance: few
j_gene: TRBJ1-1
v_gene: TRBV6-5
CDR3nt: TGTGCCAGCAGCAAGGGACAACCCAGAAACACTGAAGCTTTCTTT
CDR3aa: CASSKGQPRNTEAFF

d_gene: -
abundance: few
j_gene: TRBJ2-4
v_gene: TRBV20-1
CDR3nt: TGCAGTGCGAGGGGAGGGGGCAGGAACATTCAGTACTTC
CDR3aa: CSARGGGRNIQYF

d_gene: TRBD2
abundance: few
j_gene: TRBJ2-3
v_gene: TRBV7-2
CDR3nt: TGTGCCAGCAGCTTAGGCCCCCCTAGCGGGGGGGCAGCAGATACGCAGTATTTT
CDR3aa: CASSLGPPSGGAADTQYF

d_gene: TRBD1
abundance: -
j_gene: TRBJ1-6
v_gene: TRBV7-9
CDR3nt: TGTGCCAGCAGCCAGGGACAGCCGGCTAATTCACCCCTCCACTTT
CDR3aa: CASSQGQPANSPLHF

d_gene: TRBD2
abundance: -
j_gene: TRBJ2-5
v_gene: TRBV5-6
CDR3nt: TGTGCCAGCAGCTTCCTAGCGGGGGGGCGAGAGACCCAGTACTTC
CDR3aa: CASSFLAGGRETQYF

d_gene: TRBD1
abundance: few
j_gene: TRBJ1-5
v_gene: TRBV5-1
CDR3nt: TGCGCCAGCAGCTTGGGAGGAGGGGGCCGCAATCAGCCCCAGCATTTT
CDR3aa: CASSLGGGGRNQPQHF

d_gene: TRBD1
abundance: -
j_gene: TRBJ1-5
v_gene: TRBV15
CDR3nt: TGTGCGACACAGGGGTTTGGCAATCAGCCCCAGCATTTT
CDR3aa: CATQGFGNQPQHF

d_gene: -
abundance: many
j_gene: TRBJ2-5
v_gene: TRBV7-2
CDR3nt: TGTGCCAGCAGCTCTGTGGGGGGCTCCCAAGAGACCCAGTACTTC
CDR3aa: CASSSVGGSQETQYF

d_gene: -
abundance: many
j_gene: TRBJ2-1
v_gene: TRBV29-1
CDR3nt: TGCAGCGGGTACGTCGGGGATAGGAATGAGCAGTTCTTC
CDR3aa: CSGYVGDRNEQFF

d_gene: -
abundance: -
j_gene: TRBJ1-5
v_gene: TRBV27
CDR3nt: TGTGCCATCCACCTTAGGGACACCCTCAATCAGCCCCAGCATTTT
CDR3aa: CAIHLRDTLNQPQHF

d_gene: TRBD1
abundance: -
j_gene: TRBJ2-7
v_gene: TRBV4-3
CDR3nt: TGCGCCAGCAGCCAAGGTCTGGGCGGGACAGGGGAACATTTCCCGTACGAGCAGTACTTC
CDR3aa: CASSQGLGGTGEHFPYEQYF

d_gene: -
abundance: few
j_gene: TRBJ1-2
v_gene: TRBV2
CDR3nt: TGTGCCAGCAGTGGCCCCTTGGGCTATGGCTACACCTTC
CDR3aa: CASSGPLGYGYTF

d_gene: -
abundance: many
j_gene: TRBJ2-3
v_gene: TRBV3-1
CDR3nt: TGTGCCAGCAGCTTTTTAACAGATACGCAGTATTTT
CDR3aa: CASSFLTDTQYF

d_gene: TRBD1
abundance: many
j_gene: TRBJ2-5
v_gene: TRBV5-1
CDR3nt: TGCGCCAGCAGCTCGGAGGACAGGCTTAAACAGTACTTC
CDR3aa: CASSSEDRLKQYF